A selection of T cell receptor beta chains follows, all from one sample in a study of T-cell reconstitution after alpha-beta-depleted transplantation in children. TCRdb itself ran the PCR reads through MiXCR, one entry per CDR3 protein. The table shows 80,000 to 100,000 distinct CDR3 sequences, with about 25% occurring only once. The source material was PBMCs, sampled before TCRalphabeta/CD19-depleted stem cell transplant. The receptors stem from a boy aged 2 to 10 with acute lymphoblastic leukemia, due to receive a stem cell transplant. CDR3s include the opening cysteine and the closing phenylalanine or tryptophan. The order of the fields is CDR3 protein, CDR3 DNA, V gene, J gene, clone size, D gene. The D gene is left open where the match is weak. Clone size is not always given. Where it is, it says once, few, many or a class for expanded clones.

CASGWPETQYF	TGTGCCAGCGGGTGGCCAGAGACCCAGTACTTC	TRBV10-3	TRBJ2-5	NA	NA
CASSFLQGTEAFF	TGCGCCAGCAGCTTTTTACAGGGTACTGAAGCTTTCTTT	TRBV5-1	TRBJ1-1	many	NA
CASSDTGNEQFF	TGCGCCAGCAGCGATACGGGTAATGAGCAGTTCTTC	TRBV10-2	TRBJ2-1	few	NA
CASSLGGIAGEEFF	TGTGCCAGCAGTCTAGGGGGAATAGCGGGCGAGGAGTTCTTC	TRBV6-1	TRBJ2-1	NA	NA
CATTFTMGSPGLAARGELFF	TGTGCCACCACCTTTACCATGGGCTCGCCGGGACTAGCCGCGAGAGGGGAGCTGTTTTTT	TRBV15	TRBJ2-2	NA	TRBD2
CSAGLGGDEQYF	TGCAGCGCGGGACTAGGAGGGGACGAGCAGTACTTC	TRBV29-1	TRBJ2-7	few	TRBD2
CASSPGQGYQETQYF	TGCGCCAGCAGCCCGGGACAGGGATACCAAGAGACCCAGTACTTC	TRBV5-1	TRBJ2-5	many	TRBD1
CASRNPTNAGELCF	TGTGCCAGCAGGAACCCCACTAACGCCGGGGAGCTGTGTTTT	TRBV28	TRBJ2-2	NA	NA
CSASSSLGRITGELFF	TGCAGTGCTAGTTCTTCCCTAGGGCGCATCACCGGGGAGCTGTTTTTT	TRBV20-1	TRBJ2-2	NA	NA
CASSPNWINEQFF	TGTGCCAGCAGCCCTAACTGGATCAATGAGCAGTTCTTC	TRBV27	TRBJ2-1	many	NA
CSASLRDRRYNEQFF	TGCAGTGCTTCGCTCCGGGACAGAAGATACAATGAGCAGTTCTTC	TRBV20-1	TRBJ2-1	NA	TRBD1
CASSLGPLGIRWYEQYF	TGTGCCAGCAGCTTAGGCCCCCTTGGGATTAGATGGTACGAGCAGTACTTC	TRBV7-2	TRBJ2-7	NA	NA
CASSIGIATLTGELFF	TGTGCCAGTAGTATCGGGATAGCGACCCTTACCGGGGAGCTGTTTTTT	TRBV19	TRBJ2-2	NA	NA
CASSLGLAEAYNEQFF	TGTGCCAGCAGCTTAGGACTAGCGGAGGCCTACAATGAGCAGTTCTTC	TRBV11-2	TRBJ2-1	once	TRBD2
CASTSGLGSTDTQYF	TGTGCCAGCACCTCCGGACTAGGTAGCACAGATACGCAGTATTTT	TRBV7-8	TRBJ2-3	NA	TRBD2
CATSDSHYNEQFF	TGTGCCACCAGTGACTCGCACTACAATGAGCAGTTCTTC	TRBV24-1	TRBJ2-1	once	NA
CASSQGRDRESTNF	TGTGCCAGCAGCCAAGGCCGGGACAGGGAATCGACGAACTTC	TRBV3-1	TRBJ1-2	many	TRBD1
CASSQDHRGGWTSTDTQYF	TGCGCCAGCAGCCAAGATCATCGGGGGGGATGGACAAGCACAGATACGCAGTATTTT	TRBV4-1	TRBJ2-3	large	TRBD2
CASSLKGNTEAFF	TGTGCCAGCAGTTTAAAAGGGAACACTGAAGCTTTCTTT	TRBV12-3/TRBV12-4	TRBJ1-1	few	NA
CASSQEGTRAYNEQFF	TGTGCCAGCAGCCAAGAAGGGACGCGAGCTTACAATGAGCAGTTCTTC	TRBV3-1	TRBJ2-1	NA	NA
CASSLDPGGPDTQYF	TGCGCCAGCAGCTTGGACCCAGGGGGCCCAGATACGCAGTATTTT	TRBV5-1	TRBJ2-3	few	TRBD1
CATWGSGPYEQYF	TGTGCCACCTGGGGTAGCGGGCCTTACGAGCAGTACTTC	TRBV10-3	TRBJ2-7	NA	TRBD2
CASRKIGSPLHF	TGTGCCAGCAGAAAGATCGGTTCACCCCTCCACTTT	TRBV6-5	TRBJ1-6	few	NA
CASGTALEQYF	TGTGCCAGCGGCACAGCCTTAGAGCAGTACTTC	TRBV7-6	TRBJ2-7	NA	NA
CASSLTNTDTQYF	TGTGCCAGCAGTTTAACTAACACAGATACGCAGTATTTT	TRBV12-3/TRBV12-4	TRBJ2-3	NA	NA
CASSLVASGKRNEQFF	TGTGCCAGCAGCTTAGTTGCTAGCGGCAAGAGGAATGAGCAGTTCTTC	TRBV7-2	TRBJ2-1	NA	TRBD2
CASRALGASGDNEQFF	TGTGCCAGCAGAGCCCTCGGGGCTAGCGGTGACAATGAGCAGTTCTTC	TRBV7-9	TRBJ2-1	NA	TRBD2
CSARGLAEPYEQYF	TGCAGTGCTAGGGGACTAGCGGAGCCCTACGAGCAGTACTTC	TRBV20-1	TRBJ2-7	few	TRBD2
CASSPRNNEQFF	TGTGCCAGCAGTCCCAGGAACAATGAGCAGTTCTTC	TRBV9	TRBJ2-1	many	NA